A selection of T cell receptor beta chains follows, all from one sample in a study of cytomegalovirus exposure and HLA in healthy donors. Method: immunoSEQ multiplex PCR; TCRdb's copy keeps in-frame clones and lacks some. Of 160,000 or so clones listed, approximately 88% were seen once; the top ten hold approximately 1.5%. Input material: PBMCs. The receptors were gathered from a woman in her late teens or twenties in good health and CMV-seronegative. Each CDR3 is given with its conserved first and last residue. The D gene is left open where the match is weak. Not every row has a clone size; where given, it reads once, few, many or a size class.

v_gene	j_gene	abundance	d_gene	CDR3aa	CDR3nt
TRBV30	TRBJ1-5	once	TRBD1	CAWGLQGLLGPQHF	TGTGCCTGGGGATTACAGGGGCTCTTGGGGCCCCAGCATTTT
TRBV11-3	TRBJ2-5	once	TRBD2	CASSSLAGGREQYF	TGTGCCAGCAGCTCACTAGCGGGGGGGCGGGAGCAGTACTTC
TRBV29-1	TRBJ1-1	-	-	CSVDSTRLRNTEAFF	TGCAGCGTCGATTCGACCCGACTGAGGAACACTGAAGCTTTCTTT
TRBV6-6	TRBJ2-2	-	TRBD1	CASTVGTVFTGELFF	TGTGCCAGCACCGTAGGGACAGTATTTACCGGGGAGCTGTTTTTT
TRBV5-1	TRBJ1-2	once	TRBD1	CASSLVQGDGYTF	TGCGCCAGCAGCTTAGTACAGGGGGACGGCTACACCTTC
TRBV5-1	TRBJ2-5	-	-	CASSEQGLPTRIVGQETQYF	TGCGCCAGCAGCGAACAAGGACTTCCGACCAGGATAGTAGGCCAAGAGACCCAGTACTTC
TRBV5-5	TRBJ2-1	-	TRBD1	CASSLQGAAYNEQFF	TGTGCCAGCAGCTTACAGGGGGCGGCATACAATGAGCAGTTCTTC
TRBV5-1	TRBJ1-1	-	-	CASSLEGGARTEAFF	TGCGCCAGCAGCTTGGAGGGAGGGGCGAGGACTGAAGCTTTCTTT
TRBV30	TRBJ2-4	-	TRBD2	CAWSPLAGGSLAKNIQYF	TGTGCCTGGAGTCCCCTAGCGGGGGGATCTCTAGCCAAAAACATTCAGTACTTC
TRBV5-1	TRBJ2-3	-	TRBD2	CASSYLLAGPGDTQYF	TGCGCCAGCAGCTACCTCTTAGCGGGGCCGGGGGATACGCAGTATTTT
TRBV4-1	TRBJ1-3	once	-	CASSQGGVGNTIYF	TGCGCCAGCAGCCAAGGGGGGGTAGGAAACACCATATATTTT
TRBV12-5	TRBJ2-3	-	-	CASGLGDSLTDTQYF	TGTGCTAGTGGCCTGGGGGACTCCCTCACAGATACGCAGTATTTT
TRBV6-4	TRBJ1-3	few	-	CASLRSEIQGNTIYF	TGTGCCAGCCTCCGGAGTGAAATTCAGGGAAACACCATATATTTT
TRBV30	TRBJ2-1	-	TRBD2	CAWQAGGPFNEQFF	TGTGCCTGGCAAGCGGGGGGTCCATTCAATGAGCAGTTCTTC
TRBV11-2	TRBJ1-2	-	-	CASSLDAVTTYGYTF	TGTGCCAGCAGCTTAGACGCGGTAACTACCTATGGCTACACCTTC
TRBV27	TRBJ1-1	-	-	CASSLVQGKVTKTEAFF	TGTGCCAGCAGTTTAGTCCAGGGTAAAGTCACGAAAACTGAAGCTTTCTTT
TRBV11-1	TRBJ2-1	-	-	CASSLSVSSYNEQFF	TGTGCCAGCAGCTTGTCAGTAAGCTCCTACAATGAGCAGTTCTTC
TRBV19	TRBJ1-2	-	TRBD1	CASSIPGGNYGYTF	TGTGCCAGTAGTATCCCAGGGGGAAACTATGGCTACACCTTC
TRBV5-1	TRBJ1-2	-	TRBD1	CASRDDRVEGYGYTF	TGCGCCAGCAGGGATGACAGGGTGGAAGGCTATGGCTACACCTTC
TRBV28	TRBJ1-5	-	-	CASSRQGLGNQPQHF	TGTGCCAGCAGTCGGCAGGGGTTGGGCAATCAGCCCCAGCATTTT
TRBV7-8	TRBJ1-2	-	TRBD1	CASSLMTGRGYGYTF	TGTGCCAGCAGCCTTATGACAGGGCGAGGCTATGGCTACACCTTC
TRBV4-1	TRBJ1-5	-	TRBD1	CASSSRQGGNQPQHF	TGCGCCAGCAGCTCACGACAGGGGGGAAATCAGCCCCAGCATTTT
TRBV11-2	TRBJ2-7	-	-	CASSPARSYEQYF	TGTGCCAGCAGCCCTGCGCGCTCCTACGAGCAGTACTTC
TRBV11-2	TRBJ2-7	-	TRBD1	CASSSLRSDRARTYEQYF	TGTGCCAGCAGCTCGCTTAGATCCGACAGGGCGAGGACCTACGAGCAGTACTTC
TRBV4-2	TRBJ2-1	-	TRBD2	CASSQARLAGGSEQFF	TGTGCCAGCAGCCAGGCGCGACTAGCGGGGGGTTCGGAGCAGTTCTTC
TRBV19	TRBJ2-5	once	TRBD2	CASSSSGGIGETQYF	TGTGCCAGTAGCAGTAGCGGGGGGATAGGAGAGACCCAGTACTTC
TRBV11-2	TRBJ2-5	-	TRBD2	CASSFLAGAQETQYF	TGTGCCAGCAGCTTCTTAGCGGGAGCCCAAGAGACCCAGTACTTC
TRBV5-1	TRBJ1-5	-	-	CASSFRGGSQPQHF	TGCGCCAGCAGCTTCCGGGGTGGGAGTCAGCCCCAGCATTTT
TRBV5-1	TRBJ1-1	-	-	CASSLEVVEGGTEAFF	TGCGCCAGCAGCTTGGAAGTGGTCGAGGGCGGCACTGAAGCTTTCTTT
TRBV20-1	TRBJ1-4	-	-	CSAQTGEKLFF	TGCAGTGCTCAGACAGGTGAAAAACTGTTTTTT
TRBV4-1	TRBJ1-4	-	-	CASSQGTAHGSYEKLFF	TGCGCCAGCAGCCAAGGGACAGCGCATGGGAGTTATGAAAAACTGTTTTTT
TRBV18	TRBJ1-3	-	-	CASSPQSGSSGNTIYF	TGTGCCAGCTCACCACAAAGCGGGAGCTCTGGAAACACCATATATTTT
TRBV5-1	TRBJ2-7	-	-	CASSRDTYEQYF	TGCGCCAGCAGCCGGGACACCTACGAGCAGTACTTC
TRBV20-1	TRBJ1-2	few	-	CSSSKYGGYTF	TGCAGTTCCTCTAAGTATGGTGGCTACACCTTC
TRBV6-5	TRBJ1-6	-	TRBD1	CASSYRDRDGSPLHF	TGTGCCAGCAGTTATCGGGACAGGGACGGTTCACCCCTCCACTTT
TRBV9	TRBJ2-1	-	TRBD1	CASSVGGTVGYNEQFF	TGTGCCAGCAGCGTAGGAGGGACAGTGGGCTACAATGAGCAGTTCTTC
TRBV10-2	TRBJ2-1	-	TRBD2	CASSEGWSVAGENEQFF	TGCGCCAGCAGTGAAGGGTGGTCGGTAGCGGGCGAAAATGAGCAGTTCTTC
TRBV5-1	TRBJ2-7	once	TRBD1	CASSWGQGDYEQYF	TGCGCCAGCAGCTGGGGACAGGGAGACTACGAGCAGTACTTC
TRBV6-5	TRBJ2-7	-	TRBD2	CASGLGSYEQYF	TGTGCCAGCGGACTAGGGTCCTACGAGCAGTACTTC
TRBV6-1	TRBJ2-1	-	-	CASSEAAGIGSNEQFF	TGTGCCAGCAGTGAAGCTGCGGGGATAGGTAGCAATGAGCAGTTCTTC
TRBV6-1	TRBJ1-1	few	TRBD1	CASSEGQENTEAFF	TGTGCCAGCAGTGAGGGACAGGAGAACACTGAAGCTTTCTTT
TRBV10-3	TRBJ2-3	-	-	CAIATVNGGPRSSPDTQYF	TGTGCCATCGCTACGGTTAACGGGGGGCCGAGAAGTTCCCCAGATACGCAGTATTTT
TRBV2	TRBJ2-3	few	-	CASSEGGDTQYF	TGTGCCAGCAGCGAGGGGGGGGATACGCAGTATTTT
TRBV4-2	TRBJ2-5	-	TRBD2	CASSQMPSSGDSKTQYF	TGTGCCAGCAGCCAAATGCCGTCTAGCGGGGATTCCAAGACCCAGTACTTC
TRBV28	TRBJ1-5	-	TRBD1	CASSAGGGGQPQHF	TGTGCCAGCAGCGCAGGGGGCGGGGGTCAGCCCCAGCATTTT
TRBV4-2	TRBJ1-5	-	-	CASSQVQHHQPQHF	TGTGCCAGCAGCCAAGTACAGCACCATCAGCCCCAGCATTTT
TRBV6-1	TRBJ1-5	-	TRBD1	CASSERQGQPQHF	TGTGCCAGCAGTGAACGACAGGGGCAGCCCCAGCATTTT
TRBV11-3	TRBJ1-1	-	-	CASSLQNTEAFF	TGTGCCAGCAGCTTACAGAACACTGAAGCTTTCTTT
TRBV5-1	TRBJ2-7	-	-	CASSLFREAYEQYF	TGCGCCAGCAGCTTGTTCAGGGAAGCATACGAGCAGTACTTC
TRBV19	TRBJ1-2	-	-	CASSIGPGDYGYTF	TGTGCCAGTAGTATAGGACCGGGGGACTATGGCTACACCTTC
TRBV19	TRBJ1-1	once	-	CATSRGPLNTEAFF	TGTGCTACAAGTAGGGGCCCCCTGAACACTGAAGCTTTCTTT
TRBV5-1	TRBJ1-5	few	-	CASSAGYGGNQPQHF	TGCGCCAGCAGTGCAGGGTATGGTGGCAATCAGCCCCAGCATTTT
TRBV28	TRBJ1-5	-	TRBD1	CASIPQRGTGGGQPQHF	TGTGCCAGCATCCCACAGCGGGGGACAGGGGGGGGCCAGCCCCAGCATTTT
TRBV28	TRBJ2-2	-	TRBD2	CASSRLAGDSGELFF	TGTGCCAGCAGTAGACTAGCGGGGGATTCCGGGGAGCTGTTTTTT